Following are 7 T cell receptor beta chains from one sample sequenced in a study of T cell responses to AZD1222 COVID-19 vaccine. Some clones are missing from TCRdb's copy, which holds only in-frame ones; the method was immunoSEQ multiplex PCR. The sample contains about 260,000 clones, 93% of which appear only once. The specimen was peripheral blood, collected on day 0 of AZD1222 vaccination. The source is an adult in good health.

This chain links TRBV4-3 with TRBJ2-7; no firm D call. Germline V gives CDR1 LGHNA, CDR2 YSLEER. Deletions cut 4 bases from V and 6 bases from J, with 22 bases between. CDR3 length: 16 amino acids. The CDR3 nucleotides read TGCGCCAGCAGCCCACTCCCGGACCGACCCCTCCGCGAGCAGTACTTC. It codes for CASSPLPDRPLREQYF.

This sequence joins TRBV4-1 and TRBJ2-1; 8 bases are shared with TRBD2. The CDR3 contains 15 residues. Germline V lookup: CDR1 MGHRA, CDR2 YSYEKL. J was trimmed by 6 bases and V by 3 bases; bases with no gene match: 7. The CDR3 nucleotides are TGCGCCAGCAGCCAGGTAGCGGGGAGCCTCAATGAGCAGTTCTTC. Its protein is CASSQVAGSLNEQFF.

The chain couples TRBV3-1 (or the pseudogene TRBV3-2) to TRBJ2-7, with 9 bases that match TRBD2. The CDR3 consists of 17 residues. Losses at the gene ends were 1 base for V and 0 bases for J; bases not matched to a gene: 7. Germline assignment: CDR1 LGHDT and CDR2 YNNKEL (reference sequence). The CDR3 reads CASSQGGTSPASYEQYF. For the CDR3, the DNA is TGTGCCAGCAGCCAAGGCGGGACTAGCCCTGCCTCCTACGAGCAGTACTTC.

In its sample, this clone was seen once. The J gene is TRBJ1-2, the V gene TRBV6-5; D gene ambiguous. This CDR3 is 14 amino acids long. Trimming cost V 11 bases and J 0 bases, with 16 bases left between them. Germline CDR1 reads MNHEY; CDR2 reads SVGAGI. CDR3 sequence: CAAGPSRPNYGYTF. The CDR3 DNA is TGTGCCGCCGGGCCGAGCCGACCTAACTATGGCTACACCTTC.

Worth noting for this clone: The junction shows a germline mismatch at one end, possibly a read error. The chain is built from TRBV7-7 and TRBJ1-1, with a possible D match to TRBD1 (5 bases). CDR3 length: 18 amino acids. In germline, CDR1 is SSHAT, CDR2 FNYEAQ (reference sequence). Here the CDR3 reads CASSSQGGKGGPNTEAFF. CDR3 bases: TGTGCTAGCAGCTCCCAGGGAGGAAAAGGAGGGCCTAACACTGAAGCTTTCTTT.

The V call is TRBV9, the J call TRBJ2-2, with 9 bases lining up with TRBD2. V was clipped by 0 bases and J by 8 bases; unmatched bases: 8. CDR3 length equals 16 residues. CDR1 SGDLS and CDR2 YYNGEE come from the germline V gene. The CDR3 DNA reads as TGTGCCAGCAGCGTAGCACCTAGCGGGGTAACTGGGGAGCTGTTTTTT. This translates into CASSVAPSGVTGELFF.

The chain is built from TRBV10-3 and TRBJ2-3; weak D call: TRBD2 (5 bases). Trimming cost V 6 bases and J 5 bases, with 12 bases left between them. The CDR3 has 13 amino acids. The germline CDR1 and CDR2 sequences are ENHRY and SYGVKD. CDR3 sequence reads: CAIRHLEEDTQYF. CDR3 DNA: TGTGCCATCAGGCACTTGGAGGAAGATACGCAGTATTTT.